This is a list of T cell receptor beta chains from one sample in a study of T cell repertoires in cytomegalovirus infection. These receptors have no identified antigens. In TCRdb, the reads were re-called with MiXCR into one record per CDR3 protein. Of around 100,000 distinct CDR3 sequences listed, about 30% are singletons. Material: CD8+ T cells from cultured PBMCs, obtained from culture after CMV antigen stimulation. These receptors came from a human donor in good health (CMV status not recorded). Some clones in this sample may be carry-over from other donors' samples. CDR3s include the opening cysteine and the closing phenylalanine or tryptophan. A D gene is named only where the DNA matches it firmly. Part of the rows lack a size; the others show once, few, many or a class for expanded clones.

>TRBV7-9|TRBJ2-1|NA|NA
CASSRPQTGPYNEQFF
TGTGCCAGCAGCCGTCCCCAGACAGGCCCCTACAATGAGCAGTTCTTC
>TRBV12-3/TRBV12-4|TRBJ2-1|NA|TRBD2
CASSFSGGPNNEQFF
TGTGCCAGCAGTTTTAGCGGGGGGCCGAACAATGAGCAGTTCTTC
>TRBV5-1|TRBJ2-1|NA|NA
CASSQSRGGEQFF
TGCGCCAGCAGTCAAAGCAGGGGGGGAGAGCAGTTCTTC
>TRBV6-5|TRBJ1-2|NA|NA
CASRKGAVGYGYTF
TGTGCCAGCAGAAAAGGAGCGGTGGGCTATGGCTACACCTTC
>TRBV5-4|TRBJ2-1|NA|NA
CASSLGGDSYNEQFF
TGTGCCAGCAGCTTGGGTGGGGATTCCTACAATGAGCAGTTCTTC
>TRBV10-3|TRBJ2-7|NA|TRBD2
CAISDASSGGFNSYQQYF
TGTGCCATCAGTGACGCGTCCAGCGGGGGGTTCAACTCCTACCAGCAGTACTTC
>TRBV7-3|TRBJ1-1|few|TRBD1
CASSFGTGGKAFF
TGTGCCAGCAGCTTTGGGACAGGGGGAAAAGCTTTCTTT
>TRBV28|TRBJ1-1|few|NA
CASSRSFAEAFF
TGTGCCAGCAGTCGTTCTTTCGCTGAAGCTTTCTTT
>TRBV6-2/TRBV6-3|TRBJ1-1|NA|NA
CASSSRSNTEAFF
TGTGCCAGCAGTTCGAGGTCTAACACTGAAGCTTTCTTT
>TRBV25-1|TRBJ1-1|NA|NA
CASSESRVWSAEAFF
TGTGCCAGCAGTGAATCGCGGGTTTGGTCAGCTGAAGCTTTCTTT
>TRBV6-6|TRBJ1-1|NA|TRBD1
CASSIMTTSQGLVAEAFF
TGTGCCAGCAGCATTATGACGACATCACAGGGGTTGGTCGCTGAAGCTTTCTTT
>TRBV7-2|TRBJ1-5|NA|TRBD1
CASSSLPGGQPQLF
TGTGCCAGCAGCTCTCTGCCCGGGGGACAGCCCCAGCTTTTT
>TRBV25-1|TRBJ2-1|NA|TRBD1
CASSRQGPNEQFF
TGTGCCAGCAGTAGACAGGGTCCCAATGAGCAGTTCTTC
>TRBV3-1|TRBJ2-1|NA|NA
CASSQESVDYEQFF
TGTGCCAGCAGCCAAGAGTCGGTAGACTATGAGCAGTTCTTC